The following is a TCR beta chain sequence with its context. Its antigen is undetermined. Trimming took 0 bases from V and 0 from J, leaving 3 bases between them. CDR3 size: 13 residues. Germline loops: CDR1 SGHDT, CDR2 YYEEEE. The repertoire was sequenced with immunoSEQ multiplex PCR; TCRdb's copy has only in-frame clones and lacks some. The table records 25,000 to 35,000 clones, 76% of them present only once. This sample stems from a study of CD4 T cells in relation to SARS-CoV-2 and coronaviruses. Overall study context: TCR beta CDR3s were sequenced after roughly 10-day antigen culture of PBMCs. Regarding the study as a whole: Each donor contributed either pre-pandemic or post-infection samples, not both.

Before the COVID-19 pandemic, during about 2011-2019, CD4+ T cells were taken from unexposed donors. CD4+ T cells were isolated from the cells after 10 days of culture. V is TRBV5-6 and J is TRBJ1-1, with no clear D. This sequence originates from a human donor in good health. Specimen: CD4+ T cells from PBMCs, cultured in vitro. In nucleotides, the CDR3 is TGTGCCAGCAGCTTGGTATTGAACACTGAAGCTTTCTTT. Protein sequence: CASSLVLNTEAFF.